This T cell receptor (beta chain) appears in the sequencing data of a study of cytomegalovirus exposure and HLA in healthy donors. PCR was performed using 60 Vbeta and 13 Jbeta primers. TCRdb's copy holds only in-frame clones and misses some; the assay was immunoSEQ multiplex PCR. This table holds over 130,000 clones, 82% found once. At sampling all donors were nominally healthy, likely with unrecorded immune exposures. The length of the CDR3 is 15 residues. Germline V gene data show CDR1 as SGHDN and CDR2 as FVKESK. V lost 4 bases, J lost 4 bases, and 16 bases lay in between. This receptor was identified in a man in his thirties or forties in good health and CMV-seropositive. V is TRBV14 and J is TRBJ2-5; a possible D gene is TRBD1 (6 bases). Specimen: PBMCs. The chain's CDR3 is CASSLIAGVSETQYF. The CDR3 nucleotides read TGTGCCAGCAGCCTCATAGCAGGGGTTTCAGAGACCCAGTACTTC.